A single sample gave rise to the 22 T cell receptor beta chains below, sequenced in a study of T cells in Graves' hyperthyroidism and ophthalmopathy. Amplified TCR beta CDR3 regions came from RNA transcripts. With the HTBI primer set, the TCR CDR3 went through a first round of RT-PCR. MiXCR, applied by TCRdb to the multiplex PCR reads, yields one record per CDR3 protein. The sample shows around 580,000 distinct CDR3 sequences, around 15% of them seen only once. The sequencing sample was made of blood. These receptors were taken from a woman aged 18-35 years with Graves' hyperthyroidism.

In this sample, this clonotype turned up a few times. The CDR3 DNA reads TGTGCCAGCAGACCTAGCGGGGGTTACAATGAGCAGTTCTTC. This codes for CASRPSGGYNEQFF. The chain carries TRBV6-1 and TRBJ2-1, with 10 bases that match TRBD2. This CDR3 is 14 amino acids long. From germline, CDR1 is MNHNS and CDR2 SASEGT. V shed 6 bases and J 4 bases; nucleotides not matched to a gene: 3.

J is TRBJ1-1 and V is TRBV6-5; D gene uncertain. The CDR3 consists of 14 residues. V was shortened by 4 bases and J by 1 base, with 10 bases between the two germline ends. Germline CDR1 is MNHEY and CDR2 is SVGAGI. The CDR3 protein is CASSFQHRNTEAFF. CDR3 coding DNA: TGTGCCAGCAGTTTCCAACACAGGAACACTGAAGCTTTCTTT.

The chain couples TRBV20-1 to TRBJ2-2, with 8 bases identical to TRBD2. The CDR3 is 17 amino acids. In germline, CDR1 is DFQATT, CDR2 SNEGSKA (reference sequence). Trimming removed 0 bases from V and 6 bases from J; junction bases left unmatched: 12. The chain's CDR3 is CSARDSFGTSWAGELFF. As DNA, the CDR3 is TGCAGTGCTAGAGATTCTTTCGGGACTAGTTGGGCCGGGGAGCTGTTTTTT.

The chain joins TRBV27 to TRBJ2-1; 8 bases line up with TRBD2. V shed 0 bases, J shed 7 bases, and the junction held 8 bases outside the gene matches. Per the germline V gene, CDR1 is MNHEY and CDR2 is SMNVEV (reference sequence). This CDR3 region has 16 residues. The CDR3 sequence is CASSLSVGRARNEQFF. DNA for the CDR3: TGTGCCAGCAGTTTATCGGTCGGGAGGGCCAGGAATGAGCAGTTCTTC.

V gene TRBV6-1 combines with J gene TRBJ2-1, with D possibly being TRBD2 (5 bases). V lost 5 bases, J lost 0 bases, and 11 bases lay in between. Germline V lookup: CDR1 MNHNS, CDR2 SASEGT. The CDR3 extends over 15 amino acids. The CDR3, as DNA: TGTGCCAGCAGTACATGGGCGGGCTCCTACAATGAGCAGTTCTTC. It specifies CASSTWAGSYNEQFF.

V is TRBV10-1 and J is TRBJ2-5; D is perhaps TRBD1 (6 bases). The CDR3 spans 15 residues. Trimming took 3 bases from V and 2 from J, leaving 13 bases between them. Germline V lookup: CDR1 WNHNN, CDR2 SYGVQD (reference sequence). CDR3 DNA: TGCGCCAGCAGTGATCCGGGACACCAACAAGAGACCCAGTACTTC. This gives the protein CASSDPGHQQETQYF.

This clonotype has more than one count but fewer than ten. The chain joins TRBV10-3 to TRBJ1-2; the match to TRBD1 covers 9 bases. Trimming took 6 bases from V and 4 from J; bases not matched to a gene: 15. From germline, CDR1 is ENHRY and CDR2 SYGVKD. The CDR3 spans 17 residues. The CDR3 coding sequence is TGTGCCATCAGAAAAGGGACAGGGAACGTAAAAGGCTATGGCTACACCTTC. It specifies CAIRKGTGNVKGYGYTF.

This clonotype was detected a few times. The V and J genes are TRBV4-1 and TRBJ2-3, with D tentatively TRBD2 (5 bases). The germline V gene encodes CDR1 MGHRA and CDR2 YSYEKL. V was trimmed by 5 bases and J by 4 bases, leaving 16 bases between them. The CDR3 contains 15 residues. CDR3 coding DNA: TGCGCCAGCAGCGGTCTCGAGCGGAGGCCAGATACGCAGTATTTT. This translates into CASSGLERRPDTQYF.

The V and J genes are TRBV6-1 and TRBJ2-1; the D gene is possibly TRBD1 (5 bases). The CDR3 has 13 residues. Trimming took 7 bases from V and 7 from J, leaving 14 bases between them. Germline CDR1 MNHNS, CDR2 SASEGT. In DNA form, the CDR3 reads TGTGCCAGCAAGCCCGAAGGGGCTAATGAGCAGTTCTTC. Translation gives CASKPEGANEQFF.

A word on this clonotype: The junction departs from the called germline gene at one end, perhaps through a read error. V usage is TRBV5-1 and J usage is TRBJ2-1; D perhaps matches TRBD1 (5 bases). The CDR3 has 15 amino acids. CDR1 is SGHRS and CDR2 is YFSETQ in the germline V gene. The CDR3 here is CASSLAPTGSNEQSF. For the CDR3, the DNA is TGCGCCAGCAGCTTGGCACCCACAGGATCCAATGAGCAGTCCTTC.

This clonotype has a count of ten or more. The chain uses TRBV2 and TRBJ1-1; no definite D call. Trimming took off 6 bases at V and 4 bases at J, with 12 bases between the two ends. The germline V gene encodes CDR1 SNHLY and CDR2 FYNNEI. This CDR3 is built from 13 residues. The CDR3 here is CASSAGSRTEAFF. DNA for the CDR3: TGTGCCAGCAGCGCGGGGTCCCGCACTGAAGCTTTCTTT.

This clonotype was counted many times. The chain combines TRBV10-1 with TRBJ2-1, with unresolved D. The germline V gene encodes CDR1 WNHNN and CDR2 SYGVQD (reference sequence). This CDR3 has 17 amino acids. Trimming removed 0 bases at V and 3 bases at J, with 15 bases between. DNA for the CDR3: TGCGCCAGCAGTGAGTCGCGCTCCACTCCCGACTACAATGAGCAGTTCTTC. This codes for CASSESRSTPDYNEQFF.

This clonotype showed up many times. This chain connects TRBV6-2 or TRBV6-3 to TRBJ2-5; D might be TRBD1 (5 bases). Trimming removed 5 bases from V and 5 bases from J, with 21 bases in between. This CDR3 contains 16 residues. The germline CDR1 and CDR2 sequences are MNHEY and SVGEGT. In DNA, the CDR3 is TGTGCCAGCAGTCGGCCCAAGGGCAGGGCGGAGGAGACCCAGTACTTC. Its translation: CASSRPKGRAEETQYF.

The chain joins TRBV24-1 to TRBJ2-3, with D possibly matching TRBD1 (6 bases). V dropped 4 bases and J dropped 1 base, with 23 bases sitting between them. The V gene's germline CDR1 is KGHDR and CDR2 SFDVKD. This CDR3 comprises 19 residues. CDR3 nucleotides: TGTGCCACCAGTGAGCCATCTTTTACAGGGCCCGCTGGCACAGATACGCAGTATTTT. This encodes CATSEPSFTGPAGTDTQYF.

V and J are TRBV6-1 and TRBJ2-1; D is undetermined. The CDR3 totals 16 residues. The ends were cut back, 8 bases at V and 3 bases at J, with 20 bases in the middle. The V gene's germline CDR1 is MNHNS and CDR2 SASEGT. CDR3 residues: CASGWRNKPYYNEQFF. CDR3 DNA: TGTGCCAGCGGCTGGCGCAACAAGCCGTACTACAATGAGCAGTTCTTC.

This clonotype was counted only a few times. This may arise from a read error, as a much more abundant clone is one base away. The rearrangement links TRBV5-1 to TRBJ2-7; D is undetermined. Trimming shortened V by 0 bases and J by 7 bases, and 17 bases separated the two germline ends. This CDR3 has 15 residues. Germline CDR1 and CDR2: SGHRS and YFSETQ. CDR3 sequence (DNA): TGCGCCAGCAGCTTGGAGCCTGACCTCTACGCTGAGCAGTACTTC. Translated: CASSLEPDLYAEQYF.

Many counts were recorded for this clonotype. The chain employs TRBV11-2 and TRBJ2-5; 8 nucleotides line up with TRBD2. The CDR3 is made up of 17 amino acids. From germline, CDR1 is SGHAT and CDR2 FQNNGV. V shed 0 bases, J shed 2 bases, and the junction held 8 bases outside the gene matches. The CDR3 DNA sequence: TGTGCCAGCAGCTTAGATCCCGCGGGGGGCACTCAAGAGACCCAGTACTTC. Amino acid sequence: CASSLDPAGGTQETQYF.

V gene TRBV18 combines with J gene TRBJ1-6, with D possibly being TRBD1 (5 bases). CDR3 length equals 16 residues. Trimming took 1 base from V and 1 from J, leaving 8 bases between them. The germline CDR1 and CDR2 sequences are KGHSH and LQKENI. CDR3 DNA: TGTGCCAGCTCACCACAGGGACGGTCCTATAATTCACCCCTCCACTTT. Translating it yields CASSPQGRSYNSPLHF.

This clonotype has more than one count but fewer than ten. V gene TRBV7-8 combines with J gene TRBJ2-3; 10 nucleotides line up with TRBD1. The germline V gene has CDR1 SGHVS and CDR2 FQNEAQ. CDR3 size: 16 residues. Trimming at V came to 6 bases and at J to 4 bases, leaving 10 bases not matched to a gene. The CDR3 loop is CASRPRGQGSADTQYF. Written as DNA, the CDR3 is TGTGCCAGCAGACCCCGGGGACAGGGGTCGGCAGATACGCAGTATTTT.

In its sample, this clonotype was seen a few times. This sequence may be a read error, since a much larger clone differs from it by one base. V usage is TRBV6-1 and J usage is TRBJ1-2, with D possibly matching TRBD1 (5 bases). Trimming shortened V by 5 bases and J by 7 bases, and 8 bases separated the two germline ends. CDR1 MNHNS and CDR2 SASEGT come from the germline V gene. The CDR3 has 11 residues. The CDR3 DNA is TGTGCCAGCAGTTTACAGGTTGGCTACACCTTC. Its protein is CASSLQVGYTF.

This clonotype appeared many times. V and J are TRBV20-1 and TRBJ2-7, with 12 positions matching TRBD2. Losses at the gene ends were 6 bases for V and 2 bases for J; bases not matched to a gene: 2. The CDR3 runs to 13 residues. Germline CDR1 DFQATT, CDR2 SNEGSKA (reference sequence). CDR3 nucleotide sequence: TGCAGTGCAGGACTAGCGGGAACCTACGAGCAGTACTTC. Its translation: CSAGLAGTYEQYF.

The V and J genes are TRBV10-2 and TRBJ2-7, with D possibly matching TRBD1 (6 bases). The V end was cut by 0 bases, the J end by 5 bases, with 14 bases between. Germline V CDR1 and CDR2: WSHSY, SAAADI. This CDR3 is built from 15 residues. CDR3 region: CASSESTGTLNEQYF. As DNA, the CDR3 is TGCGCCAGCAGTGAGTCCACAGGGACCCTCAACGAGCAGTACTTC.